This T cell receptor (beta chain) was recovered during a study of tumor-infiltrating lymphocytes in primary liver carcinoma. The CDR3 is 12 residues long. Germline V gives CDR1 MNHNS, CDR2 SASEGT. Deletions cut 9 bases from V and 6 bases from J, with 13 bases between. Production of TCR beta cDNA used 400 to 650 ng total RNA together with a constant-region primer. Three-round nested multiplex PCR performed with slightly modified ARM-PCR produced the TCR beta libraries. Each of the first two PCR rounds ran about 9 cycles with TRBV1-TRBV30 forward and C-beta reverse primers. TCRdb redid the calling of the multiplex PCR reads with MiXCR, one entry per CDR3 protein. The table records 300,000 to 400,000 distinct CDR3 sequences, 65% of them present only once. Blood RNA came from unsorted whole blood; germline DNA was also extracted.

This receptor was taken from a man aged 40-50 years with primary liver carcinoma and hepatitis B virus infection. The chain employs TRBV6-1 and TRBJ2-3; no firm D call. The specimen sequenced was peripheral blood. The CDR3 DNA follows: TGTGCCAGGACCCTGACCACGGATACGCAGTATTTT. It encodes CARTLTTDTQYF.